This TCR beta chain is drawn from a study of shared clonotypes between healthy human individuals. General study findings and limits: About 5% of naive CD4 clonotypes were common to a handful of donors. In general, naive subsets displayed greater estimated richness than memory subsets did.

As originally analysed: As immunoSEQ supplied junction-only sequences (without quality scores), filtering differed. Profiled with immunoSEQ multiplex PCR; TCRdb holds only in-frame clones, not every one. V and J calls and clone size are given by that table; D and trimming were obtained from the DNA. The data show 550,000 to 600,000 clones, with 95% to 98% seen just once and 0.3% held by the top ten. Naive CD8 cells, CD45RO-negative and positively selected for CCR7, excluded terminally differentiated effector memory CD45RA+ cells. Of note for this clone: Its antigen is unknown.

The V gene's germline CDR1 is SGDLS and CDR2 YYNGEE. Trimming left V 3 bases short and J 3 bases short, with 7 bases between. This CDR3 contains 12 residues. The sequencing input was naive CD8+ T cells sorted from blood. The sequence was collected from a man aged 25-40 years in good health. V usage is TRBV9 and J usage is TRBJ2-7; tentatively, D is TRBD2 (5 bases). The CDR3 nucleotides are TGTGCCAGCAGCGCCGACTACTACGAGCAGTACTTC. Its protein product is CASSADYYEQYF.